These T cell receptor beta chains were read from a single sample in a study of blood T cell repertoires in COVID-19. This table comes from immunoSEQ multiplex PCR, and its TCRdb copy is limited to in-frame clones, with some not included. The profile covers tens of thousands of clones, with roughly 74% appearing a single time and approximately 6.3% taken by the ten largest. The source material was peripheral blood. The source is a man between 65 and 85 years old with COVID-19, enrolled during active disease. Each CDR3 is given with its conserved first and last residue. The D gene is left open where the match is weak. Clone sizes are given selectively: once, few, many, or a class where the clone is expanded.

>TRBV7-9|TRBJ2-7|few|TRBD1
CASSLGQGASEQYF
TGTGCCAGCAGCTTGGGACAGGGAGCCTCCGAGCAGTACTTC
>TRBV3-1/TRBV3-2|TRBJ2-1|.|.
CASSQDRVGEQFF
TGTGCCAGCAGCCAAGATCGGGTGGGTGAGCAGTTCTTC
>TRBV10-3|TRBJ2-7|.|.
CAISERGTYEQYF
TGTGCCATCAGTGAGAGGGGAACCTACGAGCAGTACTTC
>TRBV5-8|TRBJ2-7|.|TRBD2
CASSPGLVIDEQYF
TGTGCCAGCAGCCCGGGACTAGTGATAGACGAGCAGTACTTC
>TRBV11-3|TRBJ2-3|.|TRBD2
CASSKGTSLATQYF
TGTGCCAGCAGCAAAGGGACTAGCCTGGCAACGCAGTATTTT
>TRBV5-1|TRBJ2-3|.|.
CASSAGEGDTQYF
TGCGCCAGCAGCGCTGGCGAGGGAGATACGCAGTATTTT
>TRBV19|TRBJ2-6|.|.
CASSIGAYSGANVLTF
TGTGCCAGTAGTATAGGGGCTTACTCTGGGGCCAACGTCCTGACTTTC
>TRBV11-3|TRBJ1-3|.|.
CASSPVGFSAGNTIYF
TGTGCCAGCAGCCCCGTCGGGTTCTCAGCTGGAAACACCATATATTTT
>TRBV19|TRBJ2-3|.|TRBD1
CASGQGNTDTQYF
TGTGCCAGCGGACAGGGGAACACAGATACGCAGTATTTT
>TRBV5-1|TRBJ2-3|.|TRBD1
CASSLAGDRGTDTQYF
TGCGCCAGCAGCTTGGCTGGCGACAGGGGCACAGATACGCAGTATTTT
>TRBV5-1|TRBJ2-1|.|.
CASESTADYNEQFF
TGCGCCAGCGAAAGTACAGCGGACTACAATGAGCAGTTCTTC
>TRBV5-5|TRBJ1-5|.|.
CASSSGYGGDNQPQHF
TGTGCCAGCAGCTCGGGGTACGGGGGGGACAATCAGCCCCAGCATTTT
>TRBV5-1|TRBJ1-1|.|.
CASSVNSGVSNTEAFF
TGCGCCAGCAGCGTTAATTCAGGGGTATCGAACACTGAAGCTTTCTTT
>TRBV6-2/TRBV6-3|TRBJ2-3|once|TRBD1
CASSYGQEGGTDTQYF
TGTGCCAGCAGTTACGGACAGGAAGGGGGCACAGATACGCAGTATTTT
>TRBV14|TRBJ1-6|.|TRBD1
CASSPDRGHSPLHF
TGTGCCAGCAGCCCAGACAGGGGTCATTCACCCCTCCACTTT
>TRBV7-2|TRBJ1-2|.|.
CASSQRSVNYGYTF
TGTGCCAGCAGCCAGCGGTCGGTTAACTATGGCTACACCTTC
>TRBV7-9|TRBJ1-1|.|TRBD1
CASSYPGQGSAAFF
TGTGCCAGCAGCTACCCGGGACAGGGGTCGGCGGCTTTCTTT
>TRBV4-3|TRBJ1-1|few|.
CASSQDRGGEAFF
TGCGCCAGCAGCCAAGATAGGGGCGGTGAAGCTTTCTTT
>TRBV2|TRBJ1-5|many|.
CASRRRDQPQHF
TGTGCCAGCCGGAGGAGGGATCAGCCCCAGCATTTT
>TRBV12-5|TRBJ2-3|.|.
CASGSRLVLDTQYF
TGTGCTAGTGGTTCAAGACTAGTTCTAGATACGCAGTATTTT
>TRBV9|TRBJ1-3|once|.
CASSVAQSGNTIYF
TGTGCCAGCAGCGTTGCACAGTCTGGAAACACCATATATTTT
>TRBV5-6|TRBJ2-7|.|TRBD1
CASSLTGTGVGEQYF
TGTGCCAGCAGCTTGACCGGGACAGGGGTTGGCGAGCAGTACTTC
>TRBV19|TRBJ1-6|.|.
CASSRAGYNSPLHF
TGTGCCAGTAGCCGCGCGGGGTATAATTCACCCCTCCACTTT
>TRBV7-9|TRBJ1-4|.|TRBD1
CASSPGTGKVRKLFF
TGTGCCAGCAGCCCCGGGACAGGGAAGGTTAGAAAACTGTTTTTT
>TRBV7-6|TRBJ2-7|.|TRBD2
CASSLGGGSEQYF
TGTGCCAGCAGCTTAGGGGGGGGAAGCGAGCAGTACTTC
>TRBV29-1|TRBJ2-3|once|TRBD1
CSVDVRGMTDTQYF
TGCAGCGTTGATGTCAGGGGGATGACAGATACGCAGTATTTT
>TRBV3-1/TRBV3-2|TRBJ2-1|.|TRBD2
CASSLRSGGYNEQFF
TGTGCCAGCAGCCTCCGTAGCGGGGGCTACAATGAGCAGTTCTTC
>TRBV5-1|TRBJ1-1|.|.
CASSLWAGSNTEAFF
TGCGCCAGCAGCTTGTGGGCAGGGTCGAACACTGAAGCTTTCTTT
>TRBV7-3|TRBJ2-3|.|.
CASSLQGSSTDTQYF
TGTGCCAGCAGCCTACAGGGCTCTAGCACAGATACGCAGTATTTT
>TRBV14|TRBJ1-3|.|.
CASSPLGGVGNTIYF
TGTGCCAGCAGCCCCCTCGGGGGGGTCGGAAACACCATATATTTT
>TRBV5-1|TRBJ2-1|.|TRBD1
CATALGGPGNEQFF
TGCGCCACCGCCCTAGGGGGCCCGGGTAATGAGCAGTTCTTC
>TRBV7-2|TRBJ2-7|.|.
CASSLDAAGVGEQYF
TGTGCCAGCAGCCTTGACGCCGCCGGGGTAGGCGAGCAGTACTTC
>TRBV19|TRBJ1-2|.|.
CASSILPGNYGYTF
TGTGCCAGTAGTATTCTCCCGGGGAACTATGGCTACACCTTC
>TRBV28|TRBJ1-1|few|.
CASSFGVMGGLNTEAFF
TGTGCCAGCAGTTTTGGGGTTATGGGGGGACTGAACACTGAAGCTTTCTTT
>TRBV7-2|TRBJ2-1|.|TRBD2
CASSLKRGRGGLYNEQFF
TGTGCCAGCAGCTTAAAAAGAGGTCGGGGGGGCCTCTACAATGAGCAGTTCTTC
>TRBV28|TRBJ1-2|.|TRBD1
CASSLTGGSYGYTF
TGTGCCAGCAGCCTTACAGGGGGCAGCTATGGCTACACCTTC
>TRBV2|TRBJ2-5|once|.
CASSEGSGAQYF
TGTGCCAGCAGCGAAGGAAGCGGTGCCCAGTACTTC
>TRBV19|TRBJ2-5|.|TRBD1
CASSITGGETQYF
TGTGCCAGTAGTATCACAGGGGGAGAGACCCAGTACTTC
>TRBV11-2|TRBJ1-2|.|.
CASSLAGQATPNYGYTF
TGTGCCAGCAGCTTAGCTGGGCAGGCTACTCCTAACTATGGCTACACCTTC
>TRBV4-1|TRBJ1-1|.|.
CASSQPGEGKTEAFF
TGCGCCAGCAGCCAACCCGGGGAGGGTAAGACTGAAGCTTTCTTT
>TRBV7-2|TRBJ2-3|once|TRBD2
CASSSGLAPGTQYF
TGTGCCAGCAGCTCGGGACTAGCACCAGGAACGCAGTATTTT
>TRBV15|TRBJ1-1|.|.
CATSSLWRNTEAFF
TGTGCCACCAGCAGTTTGTGGAGGAACACTGAAGCTTTCTTT
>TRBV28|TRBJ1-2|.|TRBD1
CASSRDSNYGYTF
TGTGCCAGCAGTCGGGACAGTAACTATGGCTACACCTTC
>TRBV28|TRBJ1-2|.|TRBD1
CASSLGQARNYGYTF
TGTGCCAGCAGCCTCGGACAGGCTCGTAACTATGGCTACACCTTC
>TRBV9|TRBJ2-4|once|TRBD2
CASSTTSGVAKNIQYF
TGTGCCAGCAGCACAACTAGCGGGGTAGCCAAAAACATTCAGTACTTC
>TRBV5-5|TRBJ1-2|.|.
CASSEGGLGYTF
TGTGCCAGCAGTGAAGGGGGATTGGGCTACACCTTC
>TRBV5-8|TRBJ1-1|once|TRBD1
CANSRDRGSEAFF
TGTGCCAATTCCCGGGACAGGGGATCTGAAGCTTTCTTT
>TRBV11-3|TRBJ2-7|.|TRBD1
CASSLDTAGTGYYEQYF
TGTGCCAGCAGCTTAGATACTGCTGGGACAGGATACTACGAGCAGTACTTC
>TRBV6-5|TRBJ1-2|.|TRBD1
CASSSDRVVGGYTF
TGTGCCAGCAGCTCTGACAGGGTTGTGGGTGGCTACACCTTC
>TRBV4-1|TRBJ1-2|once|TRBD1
CASSDRQGADYGYTF
TGCGCCAGCAGCGACAGACAGGGGGCAGACTATGGCTACACCTTC
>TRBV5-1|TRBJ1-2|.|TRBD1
CASSESGQGHRYGYTF
TGCGCCAGCAGCGAATCGGGACAGGGGCATCGGTATGGCTACACCTTC
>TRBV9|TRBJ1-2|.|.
CASSPLQANYGYTF
TGTGCCAGCAGCCCTTTACAAGCGAACTATGGCTACACCTTC
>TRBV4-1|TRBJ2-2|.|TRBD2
CASSQDPYSGGTRTGELFF
TGCGCCAGCAGCCAAGACCCCTATAGCGGGGGGACGCGCACCGGGGAGCTGTTTTTT
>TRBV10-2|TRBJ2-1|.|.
CASSESVGPRVNEQFF
TGCGCCAGCAGTGAGTCCGTGGGGCCAAGGGTGAATGAGCAGTTCTTC